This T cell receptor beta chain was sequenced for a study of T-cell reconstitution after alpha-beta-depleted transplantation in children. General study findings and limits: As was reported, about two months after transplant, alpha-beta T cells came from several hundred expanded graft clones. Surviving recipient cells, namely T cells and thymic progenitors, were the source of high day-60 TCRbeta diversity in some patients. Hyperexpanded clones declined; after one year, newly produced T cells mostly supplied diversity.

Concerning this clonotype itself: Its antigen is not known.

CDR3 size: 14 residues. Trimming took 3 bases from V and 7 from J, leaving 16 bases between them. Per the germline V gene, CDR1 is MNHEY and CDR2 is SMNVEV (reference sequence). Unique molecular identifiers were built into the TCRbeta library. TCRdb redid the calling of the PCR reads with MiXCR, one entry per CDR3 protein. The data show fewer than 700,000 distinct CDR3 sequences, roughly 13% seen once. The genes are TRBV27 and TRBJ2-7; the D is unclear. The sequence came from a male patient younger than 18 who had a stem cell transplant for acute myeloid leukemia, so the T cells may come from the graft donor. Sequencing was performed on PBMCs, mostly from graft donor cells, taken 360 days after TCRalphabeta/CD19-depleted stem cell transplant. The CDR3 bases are TGTGCCAGCAGTTTCCTGAGGTCGTTGGGGGAGCAGTACTTC. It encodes CASSFLRSLGEQYF.